This T cell receptor beta chain originates from a study of cytomegalovirus exposure and HLA in healthy donors. With 1 base removed from V and 6 bases from J, the gap between germline ends came to 7 bases. The CDR3 is 13 amino acids. Germline CDR1 SGHTA, CDR2 FQGNSA. 13 Jbeta primers and 60 Vbeta primers were used for the PCR. Sequencing was performed with immunoSEQ multiplex PCR; in TCRdb, only in-frame clones are kept and a portion is missing. The sample has 220,000 or so clones, under 85% seen once; the top ten hold around 1.7%. The J gene is TRBJ1-5, the V gene TRBV7-2; D unclear. The receptor was isolated from a man aged 45-65 years in good health and CMV-seronegative. Specimen: PBMCs. The CDR3 nucleotides are TGTGCCAGCAGCTTAGAAGGAGGTCAGCCCCAGCATTTT. The encoded protein is CASSLEGGQPQHF.